A selection of T cell receptor beta chains follows, all from one sample in a study of blood T cell repertoires in COVID-19. Repertoires were generated with immunoSEQ multiplex PCR, while TCRdb's copy carries only in-frame clones and drops some. Of about half a million clones in the sample, approximately 83% were seen once. Sequences were obtained from peripheral blood. These receptors were collected from a human donor in a cohort sampled during active COVID-19. Both conserved end residues are part of each CDR3. Fields, in order: J gene, V gene, CDR3 length, clone size, D gene, CDR3 DNA, CDR3 protein. A D gene is named only where the DNA matches it firmly. The size entry is marked missing in some rows and otherwise reads once, few, many or a size class.

j_gene: TRBJ1-6; v_gene: TRBV7-2; len: 15; abundance: NA; d_gene: NA; CDR3nt: TGTGCCAGCAGCTTAGTGTCGAACAGTCGTCAACCAGTCCACTTT; CDR3aa: CASSLVSNSRQPVHF
j_gene: TRBJ2-5; v_gene: TRBV5-1; len: 14; abundance: NA; d_gene: NA; CDR3nt: TGCGCCAGCAGCGTGGGAGGGGGCTTAGAGACCCAGTACTTC; CDR3aa: CASSVGGGLETQYF
j_gene: TRBJ2-7; v_gene: TRBV10-3; len: 16; abundance: NA; d_gene: TRBD2; CDR3nt: TGTGCCATCAGGAAACCTACTAGCGAAGGGGCCTACGAGCAGTACTTC; CDR3aa: CAIRKPTSEGAYEQYF
j_gene: TRBJ2-7; v_gene: TRBV2; len: 14; abundance: NA; d_gene: TRBD1; CDR3nt: TGTGCCAGCAGGGACAGGGGATTTTCATACGAGCAGTACTTC; CDR3aa: CASRDRGFSYEQYF
j_gene: TRBJ2-7; v_gene: TRBV7-2; len: 13; abundance: NA; d_gene: NA; CDR3nt: TGTGCCAGCAGCTTATTCTATTCCTACGAGCAGTACTTC; CDR3aa: CASSLFYSYEQYF
j_gene: TRBJ2-1; v_gene: TRBV24-1; len: 17; abundance: NA; d_gene: NA; CDR3nt: TGTGCCACCAGTGATTCGGATGGCGGATCCTTAAACAATGAGCAGTTCTTC; CDR3aa: CATSDSDGGSLNNEQFF
j_gene: TRBJ2-5; v_gene: TRBV13; len: 15; abundance: NA; d_gene: TRBD1; CDR3nt: TGTGCCAGCAGCACCCGGGACAGGGGATGGGAGACCCAGTACTTC; CDR3aa: CASSTRDRGWETQYF
j_gene: TRBJ1-5; v_gene: TRBV5-5; len: 16; abundance: NA; d_gene: NA; CDR3nt: TGTGCCAGCAGCCGCGGTGGGGCTGGAGACAATCAGCCCCAGCATTTT; CDR3aa: CASSRGGAGDNQPQHF
j_gene: TRBJ2-5; v_gene: TRBV6-5; len: 14; abundance: NA; d_gene: TRBD1; CDR3nt: TGTGCCAGCACCCCCCCAGGGGGCCACGAGACCCAGTACTTC; CDR3aa: CASTPPGGHETQYF
j_gene: TRBJ1-2; v_gene: TRBV30; len: 13; abundance: many; d_gene: TRBD1; CDR3nt: TGTGCCTGGAGTCGGGACAGACCCTATGGCTACACCTTC; CDR3aa: CAWSRDRPYGYTF
j_gene: TRBJ2-1; v_gene: TRBV19; len: 17; abundance: NA; d_gene: TRBD2; CDR3nt: TGTGCCAGTAGTATAAGTCGGGGAGGGACTAGGGACAATGAGCAGTTCTTC; CDR3aa: CASSISRGGTRDNEQFF
j_gene: TRBJ2-1; v_gene: TRBV10-3; len: 13; abundance: NA; d_gene: NA; CDR3nt: TGTGCCATCAGTGACCCCCGAAGCGATGAGCAGTTCTTC; CDR3aa: CAISDPRSDEQFF
j_gene: TRBJ1-5; v_gene: TRBV23-1; len: 15; abundance: once; d_gene: NA; CDR3nt: TGCGCCAGCAGTCCGTTTCCCCCAGGACACCAGCCCCAGCATTTT; CDR3aa: CASSPFPPGHQPQHF
j_gene: TRBJ2-3; v_gene: TRBV24-1; len: 15; abundance: NA; d_gene: TRBD1; CDR3nt: TGTGCCACCAGTGTTCGGACAGGGGTCACAGATACGCAGTATTTT; CDR3aa: CATSVRTGVTDTQYF
j_gene: TRBJ1-5; v_gene: TRBV19; len: 15; abundance: NA; d_gene: NA; CDR3nt: TGTGCCAGCCTGCCCGTTGGGGGCAGCAATCAGCCCCAGCATTTT; CDR3aa: CASLPVGGSNQPQHF
j_gene: TRBJ1-2; v_gene: TRBV7-3; len: 13; abundance: NA; d_gene: TRBD1; CDR3nt: TGTGCCAGCAGCTCCCGGACAGGGGGCGGCTACACCTTC; CDR3aa: CASSSRTGGGYTF
j_gene: TRBJ1-5; v_gene: TRBV15; len: 13; abundance: NA; d_gene: NA; CDR3nt: TGTGCCACCAGCAGGGTGTTCGGTCAGCCCCAGCATTTT; CDR3aa: CATSRVFGQPQHF
j_gene: TRBJ1-1; v_gene: TRBV7-2; len: 14; abundance: NA; d_gene: NA; CDR3nt: TGTGCCAGCAGCTTAGGTTCTACGGGGTCGGGGGCTTTCTTT; CDR3aa: CASSLGSTGSGAFF
j_gene: TRBJ2-3; v_gene: TRBV6-5; len: 14; abundance: NA; d_gene: TRBD2; CDR3nt: TGTGCCAGCAAGGCTAGCGGGGATACAGATACGCAGTATTTT; CDR3aa: CASKASGDTDTQYF
j_gene: TRBJ1-5; v_gene: TRBV30; len: 15; abundance: NA; d_gene: TRBD1; CDR3nt: TGTGCCTGGAGTGTGGACAGGGGAGGCAATCAGCCCCAGCATTTT; CDR3aa: CAWSVDRGGNQPQHF
j_gene: TRBJ2-5; v_gene: TRBV18; len: 15; abundance: once; d_gene: TRBD2; CDR3nt: TGTGCCAGCTCCCAATCCGGGGGGGGCCAAGAGACCCAGTACTTC; CDR3aa: CASSQSGGGQETQYF
j_gene: TRBJ2-4; v_gene: TRBV3-1/TRBV3-2; len: 15; abundance: NA; d_gene: NA; CDR3nt: TGTGCCAGCAGCCAAGGTGGGCAGGGAAAAAACATTCAGTACTTC; CDR3aa: CASSQGGQGKNIQYF
j_gene: TRBJ2-7; v_gene: TRBV7-2; len: 16; abundance: NA; d_gene: TRBD1; CDR3nt: TGTGCCAGCAGCCGCCGTGGACAGGCCCTAACCTACGAGCAGTACTTC; CDR3aa: CASSRRGQALTYEQYF
j_gene: TRBJ2-5; v_gene: TRBV9; len: 15; abundance: NA; d_gene: TRBD2; CDR3nt: TGTGCCAGCAGCCCACATGGGACTAGTGAAGAGACCCAGTACTTC; CDR3aa: CASSPHGTSEETQYF
j_gene: TRBJ2-1; v_gene: TRBV5-1; len: 18; abundance: NA; d_gene: TRBD2; CDR3nt: TGCGCCAGCAGCCCACGGACTAGCGGGGGGTTGACCTACAATGAGCAGTTCTTC; CDR3aa: CASSPRTSGGLTYNEQFF
j_gene: TRBJ2-1; v_gene: TRBV18; len: 15; abundance: NA; d_gene: TRBD1; CDR3nt: TGTGCCAGCTCACCAAGGACAGGGTCGAACAATGAGCAGTTCTTC; CDR3aa: CASSPRTGSNNEQFF
j_gene: TRBJ1-1; v_gene: TRBV29-1; len: 14; abundance: NA; d_gene: NA; CDR3nt: TGCAGCGTTGACGGACACGCTCGGAATACTGAAGCTTTCTTT; CDR3aa: CSVDGHARNTEAFF